This T cell receptor (beta chain) was sequenced for a study of blood T cell repertoires in COVID-19. Background on the study: Samples taken during acute and convalescent COVID-19 were collected in the United States, Italy and Spain. Sources were T cells, B-cell-depleted T cells, or PBMCs; the material itself was cDNA or gDNA.

The CDR3 sequence is 14 residues long. Germline trimming cut 5 bases from V and 11 bases from J; bases unmatched to any gene: 8. From germline, CDR1 is MDHEN and CDR2 SYDVKM. In the authors' workflow: Scientists estimated how many nucleated cells there were by amplifying reference gene primers. Measured with immunoSEQ multiplex PCR; TCRdb has only the in-frame clones, and not every one. That table is the source of V, J and clone size, and D and trimming were worked out from the DNA. The sample holds roughly 100,000 clones, about 79% seen once. Sequencing input: peripheral blood. This receptor was identified in a woman aged 80 or older with active or convalescent COVID-19. The chain couples TRBV28 to TRBJ1-4; 10 nucleotides match TRBD1. CDR3 sequence (DNA): TGTGCCAGCAGTCCGGGGACAGGGGATATGAAACTGTTTTTT. This sequence encodes CASSPGTGDMKLFF. Full variable domain (rest looked up from reference TRBV28 and TRBJ1-4): DVKVTQSSRYLVKRTGEKVFLECVQDMDHENMFWYRQDPGLGLRLIYFSYDVKMKEKGDIPEGYSVSREKKERFSLILESASTNQTSMYLCASSPGTGDMKLFFGSGTQLSVL.